A selection of T cell receptor beta chains follows, all from one sample in a study of cytomegalovirus exposure and HLA in healthy donors. Assay: immunoSEQ multiplex PCR; the TCRdb copy retains only in-frame clones and omits some. The table shows 130,000 to 150,000 clones, with over 65% occurring only once. Input material: PBMCs. These receptors came from a female donor in good health and CMV-seronegative. The CDR3 runs from the conserved cysteine through the conserved F or W. The D gene is left open where the match is weak. Clone size appears in some rows only: once, few, many, or a class for an expanded clone.

clone_size j_call v_call d_call cdr3_aa cdr3_nt
- TRBJ2-1 TRBV28 TRBD2 CAGLDRLLGRAVINEQFF TGTGCCGGCCTGGACCGGCTACTCGGGAGGGCCGTGATCAATGAGCAGTTCTTC
- TRBJ1-1 TRBV29-1 TRBD1 CSVDRQGLNTEAFF TGCAGCGTGGATCGACAGGGATTGAACACTGAAGCTTTCTTT
- TRBJ1-2 TRBV30 - CAWKPPDKGDYYGYTF TGTGCCTGGAAACCTCCGGACAAGGGTGACTACTATGGCTACACCTTC
- TRBJ2-1 TRBV20-1 - CSARLPREQFF TGCAGTGCTAGACTTCCGCGTGAGCAGTTCTTC
- TRBJ2-1 TRBV2 - CASSEYVAPDYNEQFF TGTGCCAGCAGTGAATATGTAGCGCCTGATTACAATGAGCAGTTCTTC
- TRBJ2-3 TRBV28 TRBD2 CASHSSGSGADTQYF TGTGCCAGCCATTCTAGCGGGAGTGGGGCGGATACGCAGTATTTT
- TRBJ1-4 TRBV28 - CASTSLETGTNEKLFF TGTGCCAGCACCTCCTTGGAAACAGGAACTAATGAAAAACTGTTTTTT
once TRBJ2-5 TRBV9 TRBD2 CASSVAGAGGVETQYF TGTGCCAGCAGCGTAGCGGGGGCGGGAGGAGTCGAGACCCAGTACTTC
- TRBJ2-5 TRBV10-1 TRBD1 CASSDGQGVIETQYF TGCGCCAGCAGTGACGGACAGGGAGTGATAGAGACCCAGTACTTC
- TRBJ2-5 TRBV5-4 - CASSLATGTQYF TGTGCCAGCAGCTTGGCCACGGGGACCCAGTACTTC
- TRBJ1-1 TRBV19 TRBD1 CASSVRGQANTEAFF TGTGCCAGTAGTGTCAGAGGACAGGCCAACACTGAAGCTTTCTTT
- TRBJ2-2 TRBV7-9 - CSSSPQDGPNTGELFF TGTTCCAGCAGCCCACAGGACGGCCCGAACACCGGGGAGCTGTTTTTT
once TRBJ2-7 TRBV7-3 - CASSLPGSEQYF TGTGCCAGCAGCCTCCCCGGGAGCGAGCAGTACTTC
- TRBJ1-1 TRBV27 - CASSPPGSREAFF TGTGCCAGCAGTCCGCCGGGGTCCCGGGAAGCTTTCTTT
- TRBJ1-4 TRBV9 TRBD1 CASSVEGGTGDEKLFF TGTGCCAGCAGCGTAGAAGGGGGGACAGGGGATGAAAAACTGTTTTTT
- TRBJ2-2 TRBV7-8 TRBD2 CASSPRSVAGEFGELFF TGTGCCAGCAGCCCCCGCTCCGTAGCGGGAGAGTTCGGGGAGCTGTTTTTT
- TRBJ2-5 TRBV5-1 - CASSEPRGLIQETQYF TGCGCCAGCAGCGAACCTCGGGGTTTAATCCAAGAGACCCAGTACTTC
- TRBJ1-1 TRBV5-5 - CASSPGISEAFF TGTGCCAGCAGTCCAGGGATCTCTGAAGCTTTCTTT
- TRBJ1-1 TRBV30 - CAWSVNGGEAFF TGTGCCTGGAGTGTAAATGGCGGTGAAGCTTTCTTT
- TRBJ1-3 TRBV6-1 - CASSDGLSGNTIYF TGTGCCAGCAGTGACGGTCTCTCTGGAAACACCATATATTTT
- TRBJ2-3 TRBV5-1 TRBD2 CASSLGLAGGRGTDTQYF TGCGCCAGCAGCTTGGGGCTAGCGGGAGGTCGTGGCACAGATACGCAGTATTTT
once TRBJ2-1 TRBV27 TRBD2 CASSLFLLAGGLYNEQFF TGTGCCAGCAGTTTATTCCTCCTAGCGGGGGGGCTTTACAATGAGCAGTTCTTC